What follows describes a single T cell receptor beta chain. Its specificity is not known. Using its own MiXCR run on the 5' RACE reads, TCRdb lists one record per CDR3 protein. This table has some 390,000 distinct CDR3 sequences, 6.2% appearing once. The entry originates in a study of T cells after yellow fever vaccination. General study points: The secondary response was weaker but peaked faster, day 5 versus 15. The study noted that FACS-sorted repertoires could contain abundant clonotypes contaminating from the bulk population. Post-booster repertoires again held most primary-vaccination clones (roughly 95% CD4, approximately 90% CD8).

The germline CDR1 and CDR2 sequences are DFQATT and SNEGSKA (reference sequence). Between the trimmed V and J ends, which lost 0 bases and 7 bases, there was a span of 12 bases. The CDR3 is 13 amino acids. The sample in question was PBMCs, obtained 5 days after the yellow fever booster vaccination. The receptor was isolated from a young man who received the YFV17D yellow fever vaccine. The J gene is TRBJ2-5, the V gene TRBV20-1, with D unclear. The CDR3 sequence is CSARDTAPATQYF. Written as DNA, the CDR3 is TGCAGTGCTAGAGATACAGCCCCCGCGACCCAGTACTTC.